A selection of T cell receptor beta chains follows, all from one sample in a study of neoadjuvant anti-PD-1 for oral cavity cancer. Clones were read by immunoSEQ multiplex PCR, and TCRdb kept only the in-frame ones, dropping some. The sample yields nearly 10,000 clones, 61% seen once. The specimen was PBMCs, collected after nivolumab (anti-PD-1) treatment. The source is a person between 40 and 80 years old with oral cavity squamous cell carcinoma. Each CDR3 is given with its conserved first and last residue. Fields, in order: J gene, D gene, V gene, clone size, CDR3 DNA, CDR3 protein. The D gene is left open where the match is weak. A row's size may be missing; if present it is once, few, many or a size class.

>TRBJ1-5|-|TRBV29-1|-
TGCACCGGATGGTGGAAAGGGTTTAATCAGCCCCAGCATTTT
CTGWWKGFNQPQHF
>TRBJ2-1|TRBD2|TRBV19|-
TGTGCCAGTAGACAAGAGACGGGGGGGAACAATGAGCAGTTCTTC
CASRQETGGNNEQFF
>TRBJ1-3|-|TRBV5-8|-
TGTGCCAGCAGGTCACGACTGAGCTCTGGAAACACCATATATTTT
CASRSRLSSGNTIYF
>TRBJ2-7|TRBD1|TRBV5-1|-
TGCGCCAGCAGCTTGGTGAGACAGGGACCCCGACGGCTTTACGAGCAGTACTTC
CASSLVRQGPRRLYEQYF
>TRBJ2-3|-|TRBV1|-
TGCACCAGCAGCCCTAGCGGGAGCACAGATACGCAGTATTTT
CTSSPSGSTDTQYF
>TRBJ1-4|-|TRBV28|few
TGTGCCAGCAGGGACCCAACTAATGAAAAACTGTTTTTT
CASRDPTNEKLFF
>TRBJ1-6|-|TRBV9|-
TGTGCCAGCAGCGTCGAGACTAGACATGGTTCACCCCTCCACTTT
CASSVETRHGSPLHF
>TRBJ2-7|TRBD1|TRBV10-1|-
TGCGCCAGCAGTTTGGGACAGGGGTTCGGCGAGCAGTACTTC
CASSLGQGFGEQYF
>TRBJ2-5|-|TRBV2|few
TGTGCCAGCAGTGAAGGGTTGGAGACCCAGTACTTC
CASSEGLETQYF
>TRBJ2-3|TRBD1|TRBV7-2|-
TGTGCCAGCAGCTCAGGACAGGGGGCCACAGATACGCAGTATTTT
CASSSGQGATDTQYF
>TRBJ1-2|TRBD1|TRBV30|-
TGTGCCTTACTCGACAGGGCAGGGGGCTACACCTTC
CALLDRAGGYTF
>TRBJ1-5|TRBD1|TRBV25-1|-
TGTGCCAGCAGTGAATCTAAGGGGGCAGGTCAGCCCCAGCATTTT
CASSESKGAGQPQHF
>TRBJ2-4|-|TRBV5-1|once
TGCGCCAGCAGCTTGAGACCAACAGCCAAAAACATTCAGTACTTC
CASSLRPTAKNIQYF
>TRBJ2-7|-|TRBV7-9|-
TGTGCCAGCAGCCTCTTGGTTCGGGGCACCTACGAGCAGTACTTC
CASSLLVRGTYEQYF
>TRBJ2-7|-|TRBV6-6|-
TGTGCCAGCAGGTTCGGAACAGGGAACGAGCAGTACTTC
CASRFGTGNEQYF
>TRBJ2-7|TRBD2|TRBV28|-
TGTGCCAGCAGTTCCCCAGCTAGCGGGAGCTACGAGCAGTACTTC
CASSSPASGSYEQYF
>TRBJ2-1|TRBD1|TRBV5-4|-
TGTGCCAGCACCTCACGGACAGGCAACAATGAGCAGTTCTTC
CASTSRTGNNEQFF